These 25 T cell receptor beta chains were all obtained from the same sample, sequenced in a study of identifying expanded T cells in peripheral blood. Only in-frame clones appear in the TCRdb table, and some are missing; sequencing was by immunoSEQ multiplex PCR. The sample lists approximately 56,000 clones, 82% seen once, with around 15% in the top ten. Sequenced material: blood. The receptors originated from a person between 18 and 69 years old in good health.

The CDR3 DNA reads TGCGCCAGCAGCCTGGAAGCGGGGTACACCGGGGAGCTGTTTTTT. Protein sequence: CASSLEAGYTGELFF. The rearrangement joins TRBV4-1 to TRBJ2-2; 7 nucleotides align to TRBD2. V dropped 4 bases and J dropped 3; count of bases not matched to a gene: 5. CDR3 length equals 15 residues. Germline CDR1 and CDR2: MGHRA and YSYEKL.

The J gene is TRBJ2-3, the V gene TRBV5-1; the D is unclear. Trimming pared 5 bases from V and 2 bases from J, leaving 12 bases between. The CDR3 extends over 14 amino acids. In germline, CDR1 is SGHRS, CDR2 YFSETQ. DNA for the CDR3: TGCGCCAGCAGTTACTGGTCCTTCACAGATACGCAGTATTTT. Translating gives CASSYWSFTDTQYF.

The chain employs TRBV7-8 and TRBJ2-5; no definite D call. CDR3 length: 14 residues. The V gene lost 2 bases and the J gene lost 5 bases, with 12 bases spanning the gap. The germline V gene has CDR1 SGHVS and CDR2 FQNEAQ. CDR3 in DNA: TGTGCCAGCAGCTTATTAGGGTTTGGGGAGACCCAGTACTTC. Amino acid sequence: CASSLLGFGETQYF.

The chain carries TRBV27 and TRBJ2-6; D gene unclear. The CDR3 extends over 17 amino acids. The germline V gene has CDR1 MNHEY and CDR2 SMNVEV (reference sequence). V was trimmed by 3 bases and J by 0 bases, leaving 12 bases between them. CDR3 nucleotides: TGTGCCAGCAGTTTTCTGGGATCGCCCTCTGGGGCCAACGTCCTGACTTTC. Translation gives CASSFLGSPSGANVLTF.

The sample holds a few counts of this clone. The chain has TRBV6-6 and TRBJ1-4, with D tentatively TRBD1 (5 bases). The V and J ends lost 5 bases and 7 bases respectively, with 5 bases between them. The CDR3 length is 11 residues. Germline CDR1 is MNHNY and CDR2 is SVGAGI (reference sequence). The CDR3 spells CASSQGEKLFF. For the CDR3, the DNA is TGTGCCAGCAGTCAGGGTGAAAAACTGTTTTTT.

The chain joins TRBV15 to TRBJ2-6, with D uncertain. Looked up from germline, CDR1 is LNHNV and CDR2 is YYDKDF (reference sequence). CDR3 length: 17 residues. Trimming stripped 0 bases from V and 0 bases from J, with 9 bases between. The CDR3 coding sequence is TGTGCCACCAGCAGAGATTACCGAGACTCTGGGGCCAACGTCCTGACTTTC. Its protein is CATSRDYRDSGANVLTF.

The CDR3 sequence is CASSEKAGGTDTQYF. CDR3 sequence (DNA): TGTGCCAGCAGTGAGAAAGCGGGAGGCACAGATACGCAGTATTTT. The chain combines TRBV6-4 with TRBJ2-3, with 8 nucleotides matching TRBD2. V dropped 3 bases and J dropped 1; count of bases not matched to a gene: 3. The CDR3 contains 15 residues. From germline, CDR1 is MRHNA and CDR2 SNTAGT.

This clone turned up a few times. J is TRBJ1-1 and V is TRBV6-1; a possible D gene is TRBD1 (6 bases). V gave up 7 bases and J gave up 6 bases, with 15 bases separating them. The CDR3 consists of 13 residues. Germline V gene data show CDR1 as MNHNS and CDR2 as SASEGT. CDR3 amino acids: CASTRTGSAEAFF. Written as DNA, the CDR3 is TGTGCCAGCACCAGAACAGGGAGTGCTGAAGCTTTCTTT.

The chain links TRBV9 to TRBJ1-3, with 9 bases fitting TRBD1. This CDR3 region has 17 residues. The V and J ends lost 4 bases and 0 bases, in that order; junction bases with no gene match: 8. Germline lookup yields CDR1 SGDLS and CDR2 YYNGEE. CDR3 loop: CASSLFDRGSSGNTIYF. Here the CDR3 DNA reads TGTGCCAGCAGCTTATTCGACAGGGGGTCCTCTGGAAACACCATATATTTT. Complete variable domain (other parts from reference TRBV9 and TRBJ1-3): DSGVTQTPKHLITATGQRVTLRCSPRSGDLSVYWYQQSLDQGLQFLIQYYNGEERAKGNILERFSAQQFPDLHSELNLSSLELGDSALYFCASSLFDRGSSGNTIYFGEGSWLTVV.

The gene calls are TRBV29-1 and TRBJ2-3, with TRBD1 matching over 10 bases. Germline V gene sequence: CDR1 SQVTM, CDR2 ANQGSEA. The V segment lost 6 bases and the J segment 3 bases; nucleotides outside the gene matches: 6. CDR3 size: 14 residues. CDR3 amino acids: CSVLGQGLTDTQYF. The CDR3 region has the DNA TGCAGCGTCCTGGGACAGGGGCTTACAGATACGCAGTATTTT.

This rearrangement joins TRBV7-9 to TRBJ2-3, with D tentatively TRBD2 (6 bases). Germline CDR1 SEHNR, CDR2 FQNEAQ (reference sequence). The CDR3 runs 17 residues. Trimming pared 5 bases from V and 2 bases from J, leaving 20 bases between. CDR3 in DNA: TGTGCCAGCAGCCCCCCCCCGGGACTTACCACCACAGATACGCAGTATTTT. The encoded protein is CASSPPPGLTTTDTQYF.

This chain links TRBV29-1 with TRBJ1-1; D is uncertain. Germline-derived CDR1 and CDR2 are SQVTM and ANQGSEA. The CDR3 covers 12 residues. The V end lost 1 base, the J end lost 1 base, and 4 bases lay between the germline ends. Here the CDR3 DNA reads TGCAGCGTTGAAGTGGGGAACACTGAAGCTTTCTTT. Amino acid sequence: CSVEVGNTEAFF.

The rearrangement joins TRBV19 to TRBJ2-7; 7 bases are a match to TRBD1. This CDR3 is 16 amino acids long. Losses at the gene ends were 8 bases for V and 0 bases for J; bases not matched to a gene: 13. Germline V gene data show CDR1 as LNHDA and CDR2 as SQIVND (reference sequence). CDR3 sequence: CASQKLYRGSSYEQYF. For the CDR3, the DNA is TGTGCCAGTCAAAAACTATACAGGGGATCCTCCTACGAGCAGTACTTC.

The chain links TRBV30 to TRBJ2-3; perhaps TRBD1 as D (6 bases). V lost 2 bases to trimming and J lost 1 base, with 10 bases between them. The CDR3 totals 14 residues. The germline gives CDR1 GTSNPN, CDR2 SVGIG (reference sequence). The CDR3 DNA is TGTGCCTGGAGTACAGGGCAAGGCACAGATACGCAGTATTTT. It codes for CAWSTGQGTDTQYF.

This sequence joins TRBV2 and TRBJ1-2, with 12 positions matching TRBD1. The CDR3 contains 15 residues. Germline trimming cut 10 bases from V and 4 bases from J; bases unmatched to any gene: 10. Germline loops: CDR1 SNHLY, CDR2 FYNNEI. CDR3 bases: TGTGCCAACCGGGACAGGGGGCGCCGGGTCTATGGCTACACCTTC. As protein: CANRDRGRRVYGYTF.

This chain uses TRBV11-2 with TRBJ2-5; possibly TRBD2 for D (6 bases). CDR3 size: 15 residues. The V gene lost 0 bases and the J gene lost 4 bases, with 12 bases spanning the gap. Looked up from germline, CDR1 is SGHAT and CDR2 is FQNNGV. The CDR3: CASSLDTGARETQYF. CDR3 nucleotide sequence: TGTGCCAGCAGCTTAGATACGGGAGCTAGAGAGACCCAGTACTTC. Drawing the rest from reference TRBV11-2 and TRBJ2-5, the complete variable domain is EAGVAQSPRYKIIEKRQSVAFWCNPISGHATLYWYQQILGQGPKLLIQFQNNGVVDDSQLPKDRFSAERLKGVDSTLKIQPAKLEDSAVYLCASSLDTGARETQYFGPGTRLLVL.

This chain joins TRBV18 and TRBJ2-7; D uncertain. This CDR3 has 13 residues. Germline V CDR1 and CDR2: KGHSH, LQKENI. V lost 1 base and J 0 bases, leaving 4 bases between the germline ends. CDR3 sequence reads: CASSPQGSYEQYF. Here the CDR3 DNA reads TGTGCCAGCTCACCACAGGGCTCCTACGAGCAGTACTTC.

The genes are TRBV11-2 and TRBJ2-7; 7 bases map to TRBD1. V dropped 2 bases and J dropped 5; count of bases not matched to a gene: 12. The CDR3 is 16 amino acids. In germline, CDR1 is SGHAT, CDR2 FQNNGV. DNA of the CDR3: TGTGCCAGCAGCTTAAGGGGGCAGGGCGCCTTGAACGAGCAGTACTTC. Amino acid sequence: CASSLRGQGALNEQYF.

This rearrangement joins TRBV6-1 to TRBJ2-1; no clear D gene. This CDR3 contains 17 residues. The germline V and J ends were trimmed by 4 bases and 5 bases, with 21 bases remaining between them. Germline assignment: CDR1 MNHNS and CDR2 SASEGT. CDR3: CASSGKSTARGNNEQFF. DNA for the CDR3: TGTGCCAGCAGTGGAAAATCGACTGCCCGAGGAAACAATGAGCAGTTCTTC.

This chain joins TRBV5-4 and TRBJ1-2; the match to TRBD1 covers 8 bases. V lost 6 bases, J lost 6 bases, and 10 bases stayed unmatched. Germline V CDR1 and CDR2: SGHNT, YYREEE (reference sequence). This CDR3 contains 14 residues. This CDR3 reads CASTTTGTGDGYTF. The CDR3 region has the DNA TGTGCCAGCACCACTACCGGGACAGGTGATGGCTACACCTTC.

This clone has a handful of counts. This chain joins TRBV19 and TRBJ1-4; D gene uncertain. There are 13 residues in the CDR3. Per germline, CDR1 LNHDA and CDR2 SQIVND (reference sequence). Trimming removed 5 bases at V and 7 bases at J, with 11 bases between. The CDR3 region has the DNA TGTGCCAGTAGTGCGGGGTGGAGTGAAAAACTGTTTTTT. Translating gives CASSAGWSEKLFF.

The V and J genes are TRBV9 and TRBJ1-1, with 9 bases fitting TRBD1. The CDR3 extends over 16 amino acids. Germline trimming cut 4 bases from V and 4 bases from J; bases unmatched to any gene: 11. CDR1 SGDLS and CDR2 YYNGEE come from the germline V gene. DNA of the CDR3: TGTGCCAGCAGCCCTGGGACAGGGAAAGTTGGCACTGAAGCTTTCTTT. This gives the protein CASSPGTGKVGTEAFF.

The chain links TRBV19 to TRBJ1-1, with D perhaps TRBD1 (5 bases). The germline V gene encodes CDR1 LNHDA and CDR2 SQIVND (reference sequence). V was pared by 3 bases and J by 2 bases, with 22 bases between. The CDR3 runs 18 residues. The CDR3 coding sequence is TGTGCCAGTAGTATCCCCGGATTACCGGGACGAATTAACACTGAAGCTTTCTTT. Translated, it gives CASSIPGLPGRINTEAFF.

This clone is a singleton in its sample. CDR3 loop: CASRDWGGTLGDTQYF. CDR3 nucleotide sequence: TGCGCCAGCCGAGATTGGGGCGGGACGTTGGGAGATACGCAGTATTTT. The chain recombines TRBV10-2 with TRBJ2-3; D might be TRBD2 (6 bases). The CDR3 has 16 residues. Germline CDR1 reads WSHSY; CDR2 reads SAAADI. Between the trimmed V and J ends, which lost 8 bases and 5 bases, there was a span of 23 bases.

This clone showed up just a few times. The V and J genes are TRBV5-1 and TRBJ2-1; TRBD1 is a possible D gene (6 bases). The length of the CDR3 is 15 residues. Germline V CDR1 and CDR2: SGHRS, YFSETQ. Between the trimmed V and J ends, which lost 1 base and 5 bases, there was a span of 13 bases. The DNA of the CDR3 is TGCGCCAGCAGCTTGCTACAGGGTTTCAACAATGAGCAGTTCTTC. This sequence encodes CASSLLQGFNNEQFF. Together with reference TRBV5-1 and TRBJ2-1, the CDR3 gives the full variable domain: KAGVTQTPRYLIKTRGQQVTLSCSPISGHRSVSWYQQTPGQGLQFLFEYFSETQRNKGNFPGRFSGRQFSNSRSEMNVSTLELGDSALYLCASSLLQGFNNEQFFGPGTRLTVL.